The rows below give T cell receptor beta chains drawn from one sample of a study of T cell responses to AZD1222 COVID-19 vaccine. Clones were sequenced by immunoSEQ multiplex PCR, and TCRdb holds only the in-frame ones, with some missing. The sample includes 110,000 to 150,000 clones, approximately 83% of them seen just once. Sequenced here: peripheral blood, sampled on day 0 of AZD1222 vaccination. These receptors all come from an adult in good health. The CDR3 runs from the conserved cysteine through the conserved F or W. D genes are given only for firm matches. Size is omitted from some rows. Given values are once, few, many or a class for expanded clones.

CDR3: CASSFQGATNEKLFF
DNA: TGTGCCAGCAGTTTCCAGGGCGCAACTAATGAAAAACTGTTTTTT
size: NA
J: TRBJ1-4
D: NA
V: TRBV27

CDR3: CASSLGSGGADTQYF
DNA: TGTGCCAGCAGCTTGGGAAGCGGGGGGGCCGATACGCAGTATTTT
size: NA
J: TRBJ2-3
D: TRBD2
V: TRBV5-6

CDR3: CASSIRNEQFF
DNA: TGTGCCAGCAGTATTAGGAATGAGCAGTTCTTC
size: once
J: TRBJ2-1
D: NA
V: TRBV6-5

CDR3: CASRDLYGYTF
DNA: TGTGCCAGCAGGGACCTCTATGGCTACACCTTC
size: NA
J: TRBJ1-2
D: NA
V: TRBV2

CDR3: CASSLSSTDTQYF
DNA: TGTGCCAGCAGCTTAAGCAGCACAGATACGCAGTATTTT
size: few
J: TRBJ2-3
D: NA
V: TRBV7-2

CDR3: CASSLEQYF
DNA: TGCGCCAGCAGCCTCGAGCAGTACTTC
size: once
J: TRBJ2-7
D: NA
V: TRBV10-2

CDR3: CASSDQSGYTF
DNA: TGTGCCAGCAGTGATCAGTCTGGCTACACCTTC
size: NA
J: TRBJ1-2
D: NA
V: TRBV6-1

CDR3: CASSSVTGTPYEQYF
DNA: TGTGCCAGCAGTTCCGTCACAGGGACCCCCTACGAGCAGTACTTC
size: once
J: TRBJ2-7
D: NA
V: TRBV28

CDR3: CAISESIGAQIRYGYTF
DNA: TGTGCCATCAGTGAGTCGATAGGGGCCCAAATCCGCTATGGCTACACCTTC
size: NA
J: TRBJ1-2
D: NA
V: TRBV10-3

CDR3: CASSMGQGGEKLFF
DNA: TGCGCCAGCAGCATGGGACAGGGAGGCGAAAAACTGTTTTTT
size: NA
J: TRBJ1-4
D: TRBD1
V: TRBV5-1

CDR3: CASSPTGTGTEAFF
DNA: TGTGCCAGCAGTCCGACAGGGACGGGCACTGAAGCTTTCTTT
size: NA
J: TRBJ1-1
D: TRBD1
V: TRBV2